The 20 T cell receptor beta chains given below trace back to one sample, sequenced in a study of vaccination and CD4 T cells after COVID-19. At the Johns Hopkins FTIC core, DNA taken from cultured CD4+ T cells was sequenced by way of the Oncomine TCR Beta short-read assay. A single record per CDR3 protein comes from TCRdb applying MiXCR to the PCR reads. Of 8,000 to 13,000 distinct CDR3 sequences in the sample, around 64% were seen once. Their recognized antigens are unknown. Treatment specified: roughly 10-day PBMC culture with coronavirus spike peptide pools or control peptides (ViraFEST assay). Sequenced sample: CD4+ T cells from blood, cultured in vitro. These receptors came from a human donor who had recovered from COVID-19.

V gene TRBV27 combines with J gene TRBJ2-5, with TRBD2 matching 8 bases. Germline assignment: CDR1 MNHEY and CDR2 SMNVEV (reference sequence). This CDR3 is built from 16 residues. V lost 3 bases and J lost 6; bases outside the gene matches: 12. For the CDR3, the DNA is TGTGCCAGCAGTTTCGAACGACGGGGGGGGATCCAGACCCAGTACTTC. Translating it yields CASSFERRGGIQTQYF.

Here the CDR3 DNA reads TGTGCCAGCAGCTACGGACAGGGATTTAGTGGCTACACCTTC. Protein sequence: CASSYGQGFSGYTF. The chain carries TRBV7-2 and TRBJ1-2; 8 bases are shared with TRBD1. This CDR3 has 14 residues. CDR1 and CDR2 (germline): SGHTA, FQGNSA. The V gene end was trimmed by 4 bases and the J gene end by 7 bases; junction bases not matched to a gene: 8.

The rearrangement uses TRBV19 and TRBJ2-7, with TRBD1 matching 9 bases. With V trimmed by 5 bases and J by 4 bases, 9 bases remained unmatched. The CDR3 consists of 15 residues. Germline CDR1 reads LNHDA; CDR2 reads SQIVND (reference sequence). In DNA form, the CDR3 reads TGTGCCAGTAGTGAGCCCGGGACAGGGACTTACGAGCAGTACTTC. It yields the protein CASSEPGTGTYEQYF.

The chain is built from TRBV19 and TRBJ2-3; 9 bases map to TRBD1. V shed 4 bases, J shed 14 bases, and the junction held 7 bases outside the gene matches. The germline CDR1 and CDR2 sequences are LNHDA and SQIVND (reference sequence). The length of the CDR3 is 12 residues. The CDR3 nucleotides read TGTGCCAGTAGTAGGGGGGACAGGGTGTGGTATTTT. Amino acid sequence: CASSRGDRVWYF.

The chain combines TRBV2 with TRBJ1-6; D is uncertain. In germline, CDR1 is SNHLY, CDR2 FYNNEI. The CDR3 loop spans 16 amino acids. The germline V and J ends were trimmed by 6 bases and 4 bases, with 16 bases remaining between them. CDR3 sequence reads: CASSATWTEYNSPLHF. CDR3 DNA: TGTGCCAGCAGCGCTACCTGGACGGAATATAATTCACCCCTCCACTTT. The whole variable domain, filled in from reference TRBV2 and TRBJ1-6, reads EPEVTQTPSHQVTQMGQEVILRCVPISNHLYFYWYRQILGQKVEFLVSFYNNEISEKSEIFDDQFSVERPDGSNFTLKIRSTKLEDSAMYFCASSATWTEYNSPLHFGNGTRLTVT.

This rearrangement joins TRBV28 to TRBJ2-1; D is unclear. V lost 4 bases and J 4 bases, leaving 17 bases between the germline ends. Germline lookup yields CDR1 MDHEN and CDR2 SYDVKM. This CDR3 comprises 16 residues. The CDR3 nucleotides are TGTGCCAGCAGTTCCACTTTCACCACGAGATACAATGAGCAGTTCTTC. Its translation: CASSSTFTTRYNEQFF. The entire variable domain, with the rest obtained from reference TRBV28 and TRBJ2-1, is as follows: DVKVTQSSRYLVKRTGEKVFLECVQDMDHENMFWYRQDPGLGLRLIYFSYDVKMKEKGDIPEGYSVSREKKERFSLILESASTNQTSMYLCASSSTFTTRYNEQFFGPGTRLTVL.

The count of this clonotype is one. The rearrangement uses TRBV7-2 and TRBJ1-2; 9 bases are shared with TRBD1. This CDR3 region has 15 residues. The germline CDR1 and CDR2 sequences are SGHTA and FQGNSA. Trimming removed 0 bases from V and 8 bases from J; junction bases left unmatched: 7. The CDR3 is CASSLAGTGRGGYTF. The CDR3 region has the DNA TGTGCCAGCAGCTTAGCCGGGACAGGGAGAGGCGGCTACACCTTC.

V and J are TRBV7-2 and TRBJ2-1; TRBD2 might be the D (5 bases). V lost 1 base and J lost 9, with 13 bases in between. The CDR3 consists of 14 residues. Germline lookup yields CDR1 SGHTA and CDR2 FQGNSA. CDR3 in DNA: TGTGCCAGCAGCTTAGGTCGCGGGTTTAGTGAGCAGTTCTTC. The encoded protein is CASSLGRGFSEQFF.

The CDR3 sequence is CASSENRGENQPQHF. The CDR3 coding sequence is TGTGCCAGCAGTGAAAACAGGGGGGAAAATCAGCCCCAGCATTTT. The rearrangement links TRBV6-1 to TRBJ1-5; 8 nucleotides match TRBD1. The germline gives CDR1 MNHNS, CDR2 SASEGT. The CDR3 is 15 amino acids. Trimming cost V 2 bases and J 4 bases; bases outside gene matches: 4.

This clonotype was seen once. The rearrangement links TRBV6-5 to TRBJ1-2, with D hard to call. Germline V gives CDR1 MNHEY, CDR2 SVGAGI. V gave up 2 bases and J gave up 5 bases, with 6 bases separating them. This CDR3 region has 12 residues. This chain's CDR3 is CASSYGHYGYTF. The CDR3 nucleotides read TGTGCCAGCAGTTACGGCCATTATGGCTACACCTTC.

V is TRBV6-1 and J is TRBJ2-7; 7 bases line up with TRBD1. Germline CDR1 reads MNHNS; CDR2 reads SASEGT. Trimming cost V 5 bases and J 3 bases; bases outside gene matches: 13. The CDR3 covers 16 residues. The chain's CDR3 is CASSKILDRDNYEQYF. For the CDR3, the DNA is TGTGCCAGCAGTAAGATACTAGACAGGGACAACTACGAGCAGTACTTC.

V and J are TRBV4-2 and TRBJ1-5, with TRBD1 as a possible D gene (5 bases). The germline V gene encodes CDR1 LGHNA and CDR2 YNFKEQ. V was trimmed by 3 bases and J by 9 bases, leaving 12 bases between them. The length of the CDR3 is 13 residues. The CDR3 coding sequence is TGTGCCAGCAGCCACGACAGACCTCTGCCCCAGCATTTT. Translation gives CASSHDRPLPQHF.

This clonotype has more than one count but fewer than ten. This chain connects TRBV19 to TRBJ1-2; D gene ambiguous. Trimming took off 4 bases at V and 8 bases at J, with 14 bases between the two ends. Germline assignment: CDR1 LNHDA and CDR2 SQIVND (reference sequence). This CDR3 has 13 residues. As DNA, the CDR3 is TGTGCCAGTAGTAGGTTGGGCGGTGAGGGCTACACCTTC. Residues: CASSRLGGEGYTF.

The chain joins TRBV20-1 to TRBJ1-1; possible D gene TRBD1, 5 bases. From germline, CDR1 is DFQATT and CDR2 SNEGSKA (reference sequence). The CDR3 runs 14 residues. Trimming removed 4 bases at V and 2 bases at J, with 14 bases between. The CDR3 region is CSANPTVGNTEAFF. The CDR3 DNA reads TGCAGTGCTAACCCGACAGTGGGAAACACTGAAGCTTTCTTT.

CDR3 region: CASSPRTADGYTF. CDR3 DNA: TGTGCCAGCTCACCACGGACCGCTGATGGCTACACCTTC. The chain has TRBV18 and TRBJ1-2; no definite D call. The germline gives CDR1 KGHSH, CDR2 LQKENI. The CDR3 is 13 residues long. The V and J ends lost 1 base and 6 bases respectively, with 9 bases between them.

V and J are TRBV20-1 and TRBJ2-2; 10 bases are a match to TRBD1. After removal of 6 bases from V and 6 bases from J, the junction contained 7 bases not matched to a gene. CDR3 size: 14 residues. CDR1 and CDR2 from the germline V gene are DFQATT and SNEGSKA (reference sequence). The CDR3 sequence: CSALGQGRSGELFF. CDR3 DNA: TGCAGTGCGCTGGGACAGGGGAGGTCCGGGGAGCTGTTTTTT.

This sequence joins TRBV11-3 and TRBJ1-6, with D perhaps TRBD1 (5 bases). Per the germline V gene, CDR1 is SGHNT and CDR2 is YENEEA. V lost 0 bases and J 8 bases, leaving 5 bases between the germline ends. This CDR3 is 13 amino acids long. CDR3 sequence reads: CASSLDRDSPLHF. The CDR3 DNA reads TGTGCCAGCAGCTTAGACAGGGATTCACCCCTCCACTTT.

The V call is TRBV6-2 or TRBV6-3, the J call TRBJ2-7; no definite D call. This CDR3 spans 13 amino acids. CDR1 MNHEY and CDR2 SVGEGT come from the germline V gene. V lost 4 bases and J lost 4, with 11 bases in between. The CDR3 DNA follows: TGTGCCAGCAGTTTCTTTTCCGGGTACGAGCAGTACTTC. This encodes CASSFFSGYEQYF.

CDR3 sequence: CASSYPGGGVGHEQYF. CDR3 nucleotides: TGTGCCAGCAGTTACCCCGGGGGAGGGGTAGGCCACGAGCAGTACTTC. The chain is built from TRBV6-2 or TRBV6-3 and TRBJ2-7, with 7 positions matching TRBD2. The ends lost 2 bases at V and 5 bases at J; junction bases unmatched: 12. The CDR3 has 16 residues. Looked up from germline, CDR1 is MNHEY and CDR2 is SVGEGT.

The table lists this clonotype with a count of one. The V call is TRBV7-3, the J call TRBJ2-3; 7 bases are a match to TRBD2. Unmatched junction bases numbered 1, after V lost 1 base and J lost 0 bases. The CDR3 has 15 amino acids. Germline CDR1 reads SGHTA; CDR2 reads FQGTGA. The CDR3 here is CASSLSSGSTDTQYF. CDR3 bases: TGTGCCAGCAGCTTAAGTAGCGGGAGCACAGATACGCAGTATTTT.